Sequencing of this TCR beta chain was carried out in a study of identical twins. As concerns this clonotype: Its antigen is not known.

Trimming left V 5 bases short and J 4 bases short, with 18 bases between. The CDR3 is made up of 16 amino acids. CDR1 is LGHDT and CDR2 is YNNKEL in the germline V gene (reference sequence). Addition of a universal primer site occurred through template switching, and cDNA carried unique molecular identifiers. TCRdb re-called the 5' RACE reads through MiXCR, storing one row per CDR3 protein. The profile shows just over 500,000 distinct CDR3 sequences, about 20% of them singletons. Notes on the study in general: Zero-insertion analyses might be partly confounded by invariant T cells like MAIT and iNKT.

These data were also reused for a study on T cells expressing NK-cell markers.

This sequence was found in a woman between 18 and 29 years old in good health. V usage is TRBV3-1 and J usage is TRBJ2-1; possibly TRBD2 for D (6 bases). Sequencing input: CD4+ T cells sorted from blood. For the CDR3, the DNA is TGTGCCAGCAGCGCCGGCCGGGACTGGGGGTACAATGAGCAGTTCTTC. Translating gives CASSAGRDWGYNEQFF.